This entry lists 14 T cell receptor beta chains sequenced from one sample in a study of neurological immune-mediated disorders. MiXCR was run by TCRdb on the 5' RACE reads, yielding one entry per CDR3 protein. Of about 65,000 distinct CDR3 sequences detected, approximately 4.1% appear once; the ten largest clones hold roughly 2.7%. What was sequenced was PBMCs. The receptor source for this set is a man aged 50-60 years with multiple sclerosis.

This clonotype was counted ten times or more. The CDR3 DNA follows: TGTGCCATCAGTGAGTCGATGTCTGGGGGCGGCACTGAAGCTTTCTTT. Its translation is CAISESMSGGGTEAFF. The chain joins TRBV10-3 to TRBJ1-1; D is possibly TRBD1 (6 bases). In germline, CDR1 is ENHRY, CDR2 SYGVKD. The CDR3 runs 16 residues. V dropped 0 bases and J dropped 4 bases, with 15 bases sitting between them.

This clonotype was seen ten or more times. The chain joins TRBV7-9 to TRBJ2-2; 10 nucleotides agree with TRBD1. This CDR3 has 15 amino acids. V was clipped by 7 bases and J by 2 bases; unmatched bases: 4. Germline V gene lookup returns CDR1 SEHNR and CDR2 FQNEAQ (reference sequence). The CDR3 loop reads CASNRDRGNTGELFF. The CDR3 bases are TGTGCCAGCAACCGGGACAGGGGTAACACCGGGGAGCTGTTTTTT.

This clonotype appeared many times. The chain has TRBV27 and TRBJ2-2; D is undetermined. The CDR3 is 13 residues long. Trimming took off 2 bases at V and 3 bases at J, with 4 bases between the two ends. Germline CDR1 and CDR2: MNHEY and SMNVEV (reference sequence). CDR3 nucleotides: TGTGCCAGCAGTTTAGGGTACACCGGGGAGCTGTTTTTT. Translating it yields CASSLGYTGELFF.

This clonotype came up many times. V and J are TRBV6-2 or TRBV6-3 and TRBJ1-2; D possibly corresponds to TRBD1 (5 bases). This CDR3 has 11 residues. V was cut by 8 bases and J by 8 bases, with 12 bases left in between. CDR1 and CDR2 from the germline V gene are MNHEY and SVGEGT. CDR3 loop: CASRDEGGYTF. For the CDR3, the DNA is TGTGCCAGCCGGGACGAGGGGGGCTACACCTTC.

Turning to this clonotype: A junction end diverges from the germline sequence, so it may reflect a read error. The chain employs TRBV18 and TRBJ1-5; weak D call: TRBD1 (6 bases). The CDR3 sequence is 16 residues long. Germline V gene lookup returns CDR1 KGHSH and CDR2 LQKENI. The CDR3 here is CASSPKDSVSNQPQNF. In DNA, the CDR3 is TGTGCCAGCTCACCAAAGGACAGTGTCAGCAATCAGCCCCAGAATTTT.

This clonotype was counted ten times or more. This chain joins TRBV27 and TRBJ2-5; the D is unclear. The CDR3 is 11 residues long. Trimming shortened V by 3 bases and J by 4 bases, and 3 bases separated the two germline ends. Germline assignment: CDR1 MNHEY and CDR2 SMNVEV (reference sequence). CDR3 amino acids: CASSFRETQYF. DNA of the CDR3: TGTGCCAGCAGTTTTAGAGAGACCCAGTACTTC.

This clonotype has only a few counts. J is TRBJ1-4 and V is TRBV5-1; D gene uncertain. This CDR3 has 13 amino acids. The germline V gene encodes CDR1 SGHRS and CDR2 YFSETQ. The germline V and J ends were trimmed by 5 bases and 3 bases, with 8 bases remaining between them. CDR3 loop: CASRKGPNEKLFF. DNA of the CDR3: TGCGCCAGCAGGAAAGGGCCTAATGAAAAACTGTTTTTT.

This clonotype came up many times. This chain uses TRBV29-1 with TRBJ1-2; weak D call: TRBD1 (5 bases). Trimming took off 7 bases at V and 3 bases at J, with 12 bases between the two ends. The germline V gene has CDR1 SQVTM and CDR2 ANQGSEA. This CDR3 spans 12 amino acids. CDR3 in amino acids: CSGLDNHYGYTF. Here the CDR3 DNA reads TGCAGCGGCCTGGACAACCACTATGGCTACACCTTC.

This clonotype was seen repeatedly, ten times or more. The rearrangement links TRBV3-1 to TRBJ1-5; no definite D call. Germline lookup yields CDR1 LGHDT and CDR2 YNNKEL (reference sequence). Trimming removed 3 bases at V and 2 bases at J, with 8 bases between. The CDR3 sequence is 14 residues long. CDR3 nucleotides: TGTGCCAGCAGCCAGCGGCAAGGCAATCAGCCCCAGCATTTT. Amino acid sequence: CASSQRQGNQPQHF. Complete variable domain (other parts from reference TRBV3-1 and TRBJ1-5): DTAVSQTPKYLVTQMGNDKSIKCEQNLGHDTMYWYKQDSKKFLKIMFSYNNKELIINETVPNRFSPKSPDKAHLNLHINSLELGDSAVYFCASSQRQGNQPQHFGDGTRLSIL.

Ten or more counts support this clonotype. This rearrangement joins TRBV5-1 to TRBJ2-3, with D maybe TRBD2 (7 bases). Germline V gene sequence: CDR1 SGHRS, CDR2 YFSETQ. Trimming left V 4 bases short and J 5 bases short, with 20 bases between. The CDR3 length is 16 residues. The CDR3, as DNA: TGCGCCAGCAGCCTGGAGGGGGACTACAACCTAGATACGCAGTATTTT. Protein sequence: CASSLEGDYNLDTQYF.

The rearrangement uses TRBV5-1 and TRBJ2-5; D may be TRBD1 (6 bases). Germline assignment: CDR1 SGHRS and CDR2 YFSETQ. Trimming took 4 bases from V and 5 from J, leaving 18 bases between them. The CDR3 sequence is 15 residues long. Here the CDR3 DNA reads TGCGCCAGCAGCCGAAACACAGGGTCATGGGAGACCCAGTACTTC. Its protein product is CASSRNTGSWETQYF.

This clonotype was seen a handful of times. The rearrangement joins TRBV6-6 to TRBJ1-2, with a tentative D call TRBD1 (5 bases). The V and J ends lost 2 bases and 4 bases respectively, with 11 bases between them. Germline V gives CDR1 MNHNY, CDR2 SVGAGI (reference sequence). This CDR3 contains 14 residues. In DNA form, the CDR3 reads TGTGCCAGCAGTTACGCCAGGGAACTCTATGGCTACACCTTC. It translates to CASSYARELYGYTF.

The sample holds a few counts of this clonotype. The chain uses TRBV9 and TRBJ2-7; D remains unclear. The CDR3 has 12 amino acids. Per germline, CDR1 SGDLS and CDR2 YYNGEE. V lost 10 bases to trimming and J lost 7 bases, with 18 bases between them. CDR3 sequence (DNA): TGTGCCTCCGCCCGAGCCCTTGGGGAGCAGTACTTC. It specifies CASARALGEQYF.

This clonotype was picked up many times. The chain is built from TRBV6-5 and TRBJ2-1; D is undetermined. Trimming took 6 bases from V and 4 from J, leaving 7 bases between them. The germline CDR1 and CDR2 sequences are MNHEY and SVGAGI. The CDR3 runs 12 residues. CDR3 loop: CASRGSYNEQFF. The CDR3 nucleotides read TGTGCCAGCAGGGGATCTTACAATGAGCAGTTCTTC.